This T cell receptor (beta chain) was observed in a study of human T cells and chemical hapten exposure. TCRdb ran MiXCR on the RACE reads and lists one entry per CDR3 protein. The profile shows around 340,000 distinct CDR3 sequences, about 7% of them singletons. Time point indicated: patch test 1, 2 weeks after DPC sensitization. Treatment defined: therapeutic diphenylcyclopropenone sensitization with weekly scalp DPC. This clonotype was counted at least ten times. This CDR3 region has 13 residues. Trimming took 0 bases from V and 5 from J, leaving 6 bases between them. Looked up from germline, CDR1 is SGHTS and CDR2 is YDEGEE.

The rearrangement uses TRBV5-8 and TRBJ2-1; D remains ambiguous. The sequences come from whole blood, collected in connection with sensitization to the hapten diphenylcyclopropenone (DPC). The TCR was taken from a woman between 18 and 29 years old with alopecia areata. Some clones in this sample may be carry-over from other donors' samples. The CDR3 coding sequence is TGTGCCAGCAGCTTGGGAGAACACAATGAGCAGTTCTTC. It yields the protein CASSLGEHNEQFF.